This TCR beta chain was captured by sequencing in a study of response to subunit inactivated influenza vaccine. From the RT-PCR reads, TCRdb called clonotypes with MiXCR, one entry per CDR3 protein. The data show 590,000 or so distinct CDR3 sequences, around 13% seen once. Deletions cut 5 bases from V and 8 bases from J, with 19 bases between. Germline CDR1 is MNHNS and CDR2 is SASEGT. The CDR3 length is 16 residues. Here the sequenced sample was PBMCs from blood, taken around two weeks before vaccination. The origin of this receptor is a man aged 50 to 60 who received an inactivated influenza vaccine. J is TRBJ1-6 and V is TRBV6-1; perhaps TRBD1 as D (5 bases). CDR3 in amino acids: CASSPLLQGGHSPLHF. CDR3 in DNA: TGTGCCAGCAGTCCTCTCCTCCAGGGAGGTCATTCACCCCTCCACTTT.